The 4 T cell receptor beta chains below come from one sample, sequenced in a study of blood T cell repertoires in COVID-19. The assay was immunoSEQ multiplex PCR, and TCRdb's table has in-frame clones only and misses some. The table has more than 110,000 clones, about 80% seen once. The sequenced material came from peripheral blood. Receptor source: a human donor in a cohort sampled during active COVID-19.

The chain joins TRBV6-2 or TRBV6-3 to TRBJ2-3, with 16 bases identical to TRBD2. Germline V gene sequence: CDR1 MNHEY, CDR2 SVGEGT. V shed 4 bases and J 4 bases; nucleotides not matched to a gene: 2. The CDR3 consists of 16 residues. CDR3 nucleotide sequence: TGTGCCAGCAGTTCCGGGACTAGCGGGGGGGCAGATACGCAGTATTTT. Translation gives CASSSGTSGGADTQYF.

This clone was detected only once. The chain employs TRBV4-3 and TRBJ2-5; 7 bases agree with TRBD1. The germline V gene encodes CDR1 LGHNA and CDR2 YSLEER. The trim removed 1 base at V and 5 bases at J, leaving 7 bases unmatched. The CDR3 has 15 amino acids. The CDR3 protein is CASSQGLDRTETQYF. CDR3 sequence (DNA): TGCGCCAGCAGCCAAGGACTGGACAGGACGGAGACCCAGTACTTC.

The chain couples TRBV19 to TRBJ1-4; 7 positions agree with TRBD1. J gave up 8 bases and V 6 bases, and 3 bases lay outside the gene matches. Germline V lookup: CDR1 LNHDA, CDR2 SQIVND (reference sequence). There are 12 residues in the CDR3. The CDR3 here is CASRWDSEKLFF. CDR3 sequence (DNA): TGTGCCAGTAGATGGGACAGCGAAAAACTGTTTTTT.

V is TRBV28 and J is TRBJ2-7; TRBD1 matches at 7 bases. The CDR3 has 14 amino acids. In germline, CDR1 is MDHEN, CDR2 SYDVKM. The junction had 7 bases not matched to a gene; V was cut back by 6 bases and J by 2 bases. As DNA, the CDR3 is TGTGCCAGCAGCCCGACAGGGTTCCCCTACGAGCAGTACTTC. This encodes CASSPTGFPYEQYF.